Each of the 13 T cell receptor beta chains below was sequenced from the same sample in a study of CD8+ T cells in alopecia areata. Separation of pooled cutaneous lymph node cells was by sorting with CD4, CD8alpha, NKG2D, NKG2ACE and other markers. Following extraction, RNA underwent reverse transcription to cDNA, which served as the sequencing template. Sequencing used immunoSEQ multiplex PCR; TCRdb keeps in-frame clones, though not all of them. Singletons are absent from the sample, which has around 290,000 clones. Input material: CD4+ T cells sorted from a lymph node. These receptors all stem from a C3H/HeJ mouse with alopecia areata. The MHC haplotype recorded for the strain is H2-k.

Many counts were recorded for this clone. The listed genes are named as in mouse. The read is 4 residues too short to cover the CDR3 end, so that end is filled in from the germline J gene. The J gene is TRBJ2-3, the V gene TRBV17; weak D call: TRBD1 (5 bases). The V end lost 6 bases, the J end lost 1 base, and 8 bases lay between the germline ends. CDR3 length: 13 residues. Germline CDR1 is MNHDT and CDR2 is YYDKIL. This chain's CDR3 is CASSQGGAETLYF. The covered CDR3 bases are TGTGCTAGCAGCCAGGGTGGTGCAGAA.

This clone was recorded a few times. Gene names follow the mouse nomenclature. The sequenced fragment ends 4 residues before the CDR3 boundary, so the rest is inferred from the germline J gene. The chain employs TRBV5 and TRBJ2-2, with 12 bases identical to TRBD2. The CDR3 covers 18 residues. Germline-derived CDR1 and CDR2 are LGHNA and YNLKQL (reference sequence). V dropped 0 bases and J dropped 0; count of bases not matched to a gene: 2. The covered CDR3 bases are TGTGCCAGCAGCCAAGAGGGGACTGGGGGGTCAAACACCGGG. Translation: CASSQEGTGGSNTG. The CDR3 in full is CASSQEGTGGSNTGQLYF.

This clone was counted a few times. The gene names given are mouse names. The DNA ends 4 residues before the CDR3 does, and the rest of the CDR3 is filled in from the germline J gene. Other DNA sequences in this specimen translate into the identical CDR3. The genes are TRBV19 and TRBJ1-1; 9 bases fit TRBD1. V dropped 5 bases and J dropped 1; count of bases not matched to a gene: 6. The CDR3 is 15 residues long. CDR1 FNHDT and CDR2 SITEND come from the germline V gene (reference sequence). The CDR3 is CASRPPGQGNTEVFF. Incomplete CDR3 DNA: TGTGCCAGCAGACCTCCGGGACAGGGGAACACA.

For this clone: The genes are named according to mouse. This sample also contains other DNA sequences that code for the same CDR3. CDR3 sequence: CASSAGGDTEVFF. The covered CDR3 bases are TGTGCCAGCAGTGCCGGGGGGGACACA. The V gene is TRBV13-1, the J gene TRBJ1-1, with D possibly TRBD1 on 5 matching bases. Coverage ceases 4 residues before the CDR3 finishes, and the germline J gene fills in the end. The CDR3 loop spans 13 amino acids. Germline V gene lookup returns CDR1 NSHNY and CDR2 SYGAGN. The V and J ends lost 3 bases and 3 bases respectively, with 9 bases between them.

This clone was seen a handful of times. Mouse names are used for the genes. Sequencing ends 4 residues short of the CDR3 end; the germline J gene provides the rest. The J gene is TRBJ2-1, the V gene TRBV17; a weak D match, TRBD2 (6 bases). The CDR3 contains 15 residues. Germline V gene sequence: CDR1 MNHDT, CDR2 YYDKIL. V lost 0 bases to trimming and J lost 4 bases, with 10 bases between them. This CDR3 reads CASSRDLGLYAEQFF. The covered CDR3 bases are TGTGCTAGCAGTAGAGATCTGGGGCTATATGCT.

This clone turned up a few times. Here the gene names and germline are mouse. Partial CDR3 DNA: TGCACCTGCAGTGCAGAGGGACAGTTTCAAAAC. It yields the protein CTCSAEGQFQN. The full-length CDR3 reads as CTCSAEGQFQNTLYF. This rearrangement joins TRBV1 to TRBJ2-4; TRBD1 agrees at 7 bases. The read terminates 4 residues ahead of where the CDR3 ends, so the germline J gene completes it. The CDR3 has 15 residues. The V gene end was trimmed by 0 bases and the J gene end by 2 bases; junction bases not matched to a gene: 2. Per germline, CDR1 NSQYPW and CDR2 LRSPGD (reference sequence). The full variable domain, completed using reference TRBV1 and TRBJ2-4, is VTLLEQNPRWRLVPRGQAVNLRCILKNSQYPWMSWYQQDLQKQLQWLFTLRSPGDKEVKSLPGADYLATRVTDTELRLQVANMSQGRTLYCTCSAEGQFQNTLYFGAGTRLSVL.

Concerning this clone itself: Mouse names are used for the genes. The covered CDR3 bases are TGTGCCAGCAGCCAAGATAGAGCAGAAAACACA. Its protein product is CASSQDRAENT. The entire CDR3 reads CASSQDRAENTEVFF. This chain joins TRBV5 and TRBJ1-1; D not certain. Coverage ceases 4 residues before the CDR3 finishes, and the germline J gene fills in the end. Trimming removed 0 bases from V and 1 base from J, with 9 bases in between. The CDR3 contains 15 residues. Per the germline V gene, CDR1 is LGHNA and CDR2 is YNLKQL (reference sequence).

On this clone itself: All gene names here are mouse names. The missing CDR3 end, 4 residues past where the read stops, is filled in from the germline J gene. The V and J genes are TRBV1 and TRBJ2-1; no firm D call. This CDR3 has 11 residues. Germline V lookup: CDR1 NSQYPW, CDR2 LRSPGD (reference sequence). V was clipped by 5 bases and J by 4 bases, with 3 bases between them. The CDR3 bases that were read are TGCACCTGCAGTTCATATGCT. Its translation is CTCSSYA. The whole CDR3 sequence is CTCSSYAEQFF.

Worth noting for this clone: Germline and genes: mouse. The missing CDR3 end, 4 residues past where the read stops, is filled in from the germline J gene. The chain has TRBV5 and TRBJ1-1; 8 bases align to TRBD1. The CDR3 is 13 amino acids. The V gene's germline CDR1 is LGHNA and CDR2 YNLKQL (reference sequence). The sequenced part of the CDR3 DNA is TGTGCCAGCAGCCAAGACGGACAGGGA. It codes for CASSQDGQG. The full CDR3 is CASSQDGQGEVFF.

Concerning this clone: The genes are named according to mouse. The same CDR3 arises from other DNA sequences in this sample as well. CDR3 sequence: CASSTGTEDTQYF. The CDR3 DNA, read in part, is TGTGCCAGCAGCACCGGGACAGAAGAC. The rearrangement joins TRBV19 to TRBJ2-5, with 7 bases identical to TRBD1. From the germline J gene comes the end of the CDR3, since the read stops 4 residues before it. The germline V gene encodes CDR1 FNHDT and CDR2 SITEND (reference sequence). The CDR3 has 13 residues.

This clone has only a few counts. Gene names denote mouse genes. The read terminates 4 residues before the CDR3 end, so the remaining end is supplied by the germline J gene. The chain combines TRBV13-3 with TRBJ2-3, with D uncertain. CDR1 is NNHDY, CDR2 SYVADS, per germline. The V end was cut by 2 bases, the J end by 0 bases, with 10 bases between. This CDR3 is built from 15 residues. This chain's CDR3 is CASSEQNPSAETLYF. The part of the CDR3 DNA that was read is TGTGCCAGCAGTGAGCAGAACCCTAGTGCAGAA.

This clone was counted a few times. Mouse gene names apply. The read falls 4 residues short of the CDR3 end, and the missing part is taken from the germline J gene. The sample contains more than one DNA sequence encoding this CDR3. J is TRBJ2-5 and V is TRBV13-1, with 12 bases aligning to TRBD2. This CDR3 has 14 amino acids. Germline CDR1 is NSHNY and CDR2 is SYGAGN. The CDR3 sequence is CASSEDWGGDTQYF. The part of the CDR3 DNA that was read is TGTGCCAGCAGTGAGGACTGGGGGGGAGAC.

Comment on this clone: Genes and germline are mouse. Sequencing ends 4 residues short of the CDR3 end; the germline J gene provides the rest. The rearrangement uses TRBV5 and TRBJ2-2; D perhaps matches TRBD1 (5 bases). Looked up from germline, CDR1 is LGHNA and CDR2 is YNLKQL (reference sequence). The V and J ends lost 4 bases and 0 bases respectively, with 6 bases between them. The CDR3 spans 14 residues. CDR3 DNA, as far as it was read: TGTGCCAGCAGCCGACAGCCAAACACCGGG. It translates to CASSRQPNTG. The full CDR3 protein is CASSRQPNTGQLYF.